This T cell receptor beta chain stems from a study of blood T cells in healthy people across ages. A second PCR of about 6 to 12 cycles used a sample-barcoded 5' primer and a J-beta primer mix. TCRdb re-called the 5' RACE reads through MiXCR, storing one row per CDR3 protein. The repertoire consists of over 700,000 distinct CDR3 sequences, with approximately 25% occurring once and the leading ten covering more than 8%. V lost 2 bases to trimming and J lost 6 bases; unmatched junction nucleotides: 3. CDR1 is MNHEY, CDR2 SMNVEV, per germline (reference sequence). The CDR3 covers 13 residues. With regard to this clonotype: Antigen specificity is unknown.

Whole-study findings and limits: Fewer expanded clones and more diversity marked long-lived versus aged donors.

The same sample was also used in a study of T cells of mothers and their children. Per that paper: Over 9.5 million TCR beta CDR3 reads were obtained from each mother, and about 2.9 million from each child.

The material sequenced was blood. The rearrangement uses TRBV27 and TRBJ1-2; 7 bases line up with TRBD1. The clonotype comes from a boy aged 5-17 years in good health. The CDR3 reads CASSLARGNGYTF. As DNA, the CDR3 is TGTGCCAGCAGTTTAGCCAGGGGGAATGGCTACACCTTC.